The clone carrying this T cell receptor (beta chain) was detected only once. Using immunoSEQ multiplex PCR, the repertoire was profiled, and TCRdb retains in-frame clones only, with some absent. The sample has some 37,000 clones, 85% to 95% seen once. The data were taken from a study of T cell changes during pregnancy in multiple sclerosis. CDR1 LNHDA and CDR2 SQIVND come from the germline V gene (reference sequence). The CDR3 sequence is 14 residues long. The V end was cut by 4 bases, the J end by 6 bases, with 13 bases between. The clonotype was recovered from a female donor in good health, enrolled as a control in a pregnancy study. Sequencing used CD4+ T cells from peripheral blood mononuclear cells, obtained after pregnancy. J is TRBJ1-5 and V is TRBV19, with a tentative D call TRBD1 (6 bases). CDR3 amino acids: CASSNRVESQPQHF. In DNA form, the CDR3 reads TGTGCCAGTAGTAACAGGGTCGAGAGTCAGCCCCAGCATTTT.